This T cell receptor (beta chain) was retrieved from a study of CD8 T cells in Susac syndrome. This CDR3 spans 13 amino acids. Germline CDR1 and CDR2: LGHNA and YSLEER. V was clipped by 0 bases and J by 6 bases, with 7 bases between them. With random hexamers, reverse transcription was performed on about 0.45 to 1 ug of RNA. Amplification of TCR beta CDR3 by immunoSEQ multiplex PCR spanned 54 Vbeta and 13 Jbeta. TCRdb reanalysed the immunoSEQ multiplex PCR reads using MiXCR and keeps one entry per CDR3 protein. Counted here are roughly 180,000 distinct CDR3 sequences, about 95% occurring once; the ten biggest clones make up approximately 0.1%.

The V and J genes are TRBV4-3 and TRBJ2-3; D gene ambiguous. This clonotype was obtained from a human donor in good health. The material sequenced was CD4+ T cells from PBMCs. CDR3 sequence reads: CASSQERRDTQYF. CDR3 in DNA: TGCGCCAGCAGCCAAGAGAGGCGGGATACGCAGTATTTT.